This entry is about one T cell receptor (beta chain). Clones were read by immunoSEQ multiplex PCR, and TCRdb kept only the in-frame ones, dropping some. Among about 51,000 clones listed, about 86% were seen once. The data were obtained in a study of blood T cell repertoires in COVID-19. Germline loops: CDR1 LNHDA, CDR2 SQIVND (reference sequence). The CDR3 covers 16 residues. Trimming cost V 4 bases and J 8 bases, with 20 bases left between them. The gene calls are TRBV19 and TRBJ1-4, with D possibly matching TRBD1 (6 bases). Sequenced material: peripheral blood. The receptor comes from an elderly man with active COVID-19. CDR3 loop: CASSTTQGISYEKLFF. In DNA, the CDR3 is TGTGCCAGTAGTACAACACAGGGTATTTCTTACGAAAAACTGTTTTTT.